This T cell receptor beta chain was sequenced in a study of metastatic and nonmetastatic thyroid tumors. Turning to the study itself: Malignant and benign thyroid patients had repertoires compared in peripheral blood and tumor or nodule tissue.

In the study's own analysis: The study took CDR3 differences across clinicopathological groups and made a distant-metastasis classifier for papillary thyroid cancer from them. Using MiXCR, TCRdb re-called clones from the PCR reads. For this entry, the V and J calls and clone size follow TCRdb and not the study's own pipeline. The data contain 18,000 or so clones, around 26% of them singletons. Ahead of thyroid surgery, no patient had received treatment of any kind. This clone was counted between two and nine times. V dropped 6 bases and J dropped 6 bases, with 21 bases sitting between them. The CDR3 is made up of 16 amino acids.

Sequencing was performed on tumor tissue. The V gene is TRBV12-3 or TRBV12-4, the J gene TRBJ2-1; a possible D gene is TRBD2 (5 bases). The sequence was obtained from a female donor with papillary thyroid cancer or a benign thyroid nodule (not recorded which). Some clones in this sample may be carry-over from other donors' samples. The CDR3 DNA sequence: TGTGCCAGCAGCCGCCTACTAGGTAGGACCGTCAATGAGCAGTTCTTC. It is translated as CASSRLLGRTVNEQFF.